Each of the 23 T cell receptor beta chains below was sequenced from the same sample in a study of blood T cell repertoires in COVID-19. Clones were read by immunoSEQ multiplex PCR, and TCRdb kept only the in-frame ones, dropping some. The sample has approximately 230,000 clones, around 88% seen once. Source material: peripheral blood. The source is an elderly man with acute or convalescent COVID-19.

This clone was seen once. V is TRBV6-6 and J is TRBJ2-5; 9 positions agree with TRBD2. J lost 5 bases, V lost 7 bases, and 8 bases had no gene match. Per the germline V gene, CDR1 is MNHNY and CDR2 is SVGAGI (reference sequence). The CDR3 consists of 14 residues. CDR3 DNA sequence: TGTGCCAGCATCCCAGCGGGGGGTAGGGAGACCCAGTACTTC. Amino acid sequence: CASIPAGGRETQYF.

The chain links TRBV7-2 to TRBJ2-5, with TRBD2 matching over 10 bases. Germline V gene data show CDR1 as SGHTA and CDR2 as FQGNSA. The CDR3 runs to 17 residues. The V and J ends lost 1 base and 5 bases, in that order; junction bases with no gene match: 10. CDR3 DNA sequence: TGTGCCAGCAGCTTAGGGGCTAGCGGGAGCAGACGGGAGACCCAGTACTTC. It is translated as CASSLGASGSRRETQYF.

The gene calls are TRBV14 and TRBJ2-3; 12 bases align to TRBD2. Looked up from germline, CDR1 is SGHDN and CDR2 is FVKESK. Trimming took 4 bases from V and 8 from J; bases not matched to a gene: 10. The CDR3 totals 16 residues. As DNA, the CDR3 is TGTGCCAGCAGCCCCGAGCCAGGACTAGCGGGGATTACGCAGTATTTT. Amino acids: CASSPEPGLAGITQYF.

The rearrangement links TRBV10-3 to TRBJ1-2, with D possibly being TRBD1 (6 bases). The CDR3 contains 13 residues. CDR1 is ENHRY, CDR2 SYGVKD, per germline. The V and J ends lost 6 bases and 3 bases respectively, with 11 bases between them. CDR3 sequence (DNA): TGTGCCATCAGCAGGACAGACTACTATGGCTACACCTTC. Translated, it gives CAISRTDYYGYTF.

The chain has TRBV28 and TRBJ2-1; TRBD1 matches at 8 bases. This CDR3 is 15 amino acids long. In germline, CDR1 is MDHEN, CDR2 SYDVKM. J lost 4 bases, V lost 2 bases, and 4 bases had no gene match. CDR3: CASSLGQGPYNEQFF. The CDR3 DNA sequence: TGTGCCAGCAGTTTAGGACAGGGACCTTACAATGAGCAGTTCTTC.

The V and J genes are TRBV11-3 and TRBJ2-1, with D possibly TRBD1 on 5 matching bases. CDR1 is SGHNT and CDR2 is YENEEA in the germline V gene. The ends were cut back, 0 bases at V and 9 bases at J, with 12 bases in the middle. This CDR3 spans 14 amino acids. The CDR3 region has the DNA TGTGCCAGCAGCTTAGATAGATGGGGCGGTGAGCAGTTCTTC. It specifies CASSLDRWGGEQFF.

The rearrangement joins TRBV18 to TRBJ2-4, with TRBD1 matching over 7 bases. The germline V gene encodes CDR1 KGHSH and CDR2 LQKENI. The CDR3 runs to 16 residues. V was pared by 3 bases and J by 0 bases, with 5 bases of the junction left unmatched. The CDR3 region is CASSPGQTSAKNIQYF. The CDR3 nucleotides are TGTGCCAGCTCACCGGGACAGACTTCAGCCAAAAACATTCAGTACTTC.

The chain joins TRBV19 to TRBJ2-7, with 15 bases that match TRBD2. V lost 4 bases and J lost 0; bases outside the gene matches: 7. The CDR3 spans 18 residues. Germline CDR1 LNHDA, CDR2 SQIVND (reference sequence). The CDR3 DNA reads TGTGCCAGTAGTAGCGGACTAGCGGGAGGGCGGAGCTCCTACGAGCAGTACTTC. It yields the protein CASSSGLAGGRSSYEQYF.

A single count supports this clone. The rearrangement joins TRBV28 to TRBJ2-3, with 9 bases matching TRBD2. V lost 5 bases to trimming and J lost 5 bases; unmatched junction nucleotides: 11. Germline assignment: CDR1 MDHEN and CDR2 SYDVKM. This CDR3 has 16 amino acids. The CDR3 spells CASSIRLSGRGDTQYF. CDR3 nucleotide sequence: TGTGCCAGCAGTATAAGACTTAGCGGGAGAGGAGATACGCAGTATTTT.

The chain carries TRBV4-3 and TRBJ2-7, with 7 bases identical to TRBD2. J was trimmed by 5 bases and V by 1 base; bases with no gene match: 2. Germline V gene data show CDR1 as LGHNA and CDR2 as YSLEER. The CDR3 is 13 amino acids. CDR3 sequence: CASSQVGGDEQYF. CDR3 DNA: TGCGCCAGCAGCCAAGTTGGGGGGGACGAGCAGTACTTC.

As DNA, the CDR3 is TGTGCCAGCGGGAGAAGTCCCAACACTGAAGCTTTCTTT. Its protein product is CASGRSPNTEAFF. The V call is TRBV6-5, the J call TRBJ1-1; D ambiguous. The V and J ends lost 8 bases and 2 bases respectively, with 12 bases between them. The germline gives CDR1 MNHEY, CDR2 SVGAGI. This CDR3 has 13 amino acids.

The chain carries TRBV10-3 and TRBJ1-2; TRBD1 is a possible D gene (6 bases). Trimming took 6 bases from V and 6 from J, leaving 17 bases between them. The CDR3 is 14 amino acids. From germline, CDR1 is ENHRY and CDR2 SYGVKD. The CDR3 here is CAISLHGGPDGYTF. CDR3 DNA: TGTGCCATCAGCTTACACGGGGGGCCGGATGGCTACACCTTC.

The chain recombines TRBV7-8 with TRBJ2-5; D is possibly TRBD1 (6 bases). CDR1 and CDR2 from the germline V gene are SGHVS and FQNEAQ. CDR3 length equals 13 residues. The V end lost 5 bases, the J end lost 4 bases, and 11 bases lay between the germline ends. CDR3 bases: TGTGCCAGCAGCCGAGGGACAACAGAGACCCAGTACTTC. It specifies CASSRGTTETQYF.

The chain has TRBV7-9 and TRBJ2-7, with 10 bases identical to TRBD1. J was trimmed by 4 bases and V by 1 base; bases with no gene match: 10. Germline CDR1 and CDR2: SEHNR and FQNEAQ (reference sequence). The CDR3 spans 17 residues. This chain's CDR3 is CASSLDSPRDRGYEQYF. In DNA, the CDR3 is TGTGCCAGCAGCTTAGACAGTCCACGGGACAGGGGTTACGAGCAGTACTTC.

Concerning this clone: Other DNA sequences in this sample translate to the same CDR3. The V call is TRBV6-5, the J call TRBJ1-3; 7 bases align to TRBD1. Per the germline V gene, CDR1 is MNHEY and CDR2 is SVGAGI. This CDR3 comprises 14 residues. Trimming took 4 bases from V and 2 from J; bases not matched to a gene: 2. DNA for the CDR3: TGTGCCAGCAGTTCAACAGGGGCTGGAAACACCATATATTTT. It codes for CASSSTGAGNTIYF.

This clone was seen just once. V is TRBV7-2 and J is TRBJ2-5; 8 bases match TRBD1. The junction had 10 bases not matched to a gene; V was cut back by 5 bases and J by 5 bases. Germline assignment: CDR1 SGHTA and CDR2 FQGNSA. The CDR3 consists of 15 residues. CDR3 nucleotide sequence: TGTGCCAGCAGCGCAGCAGGGGGCGAAGCGGAGACCCAGTACTTC. Its translation: CASSAAGGEAETQYF.

This clone was seen only once. The chain's CDR3 is CASSPDRDLAGSYNEQFF. The CDR3 nucleotides read TGTGCCAGTAGTCCGGACAGGGACTTAGCTGGGTCCTACAATGAGCAGTTCTTC. This chain joins TRBV19 and TRBJ2-1; 8 bases align to TRBD1. The CDR3 has 18 amino acids. Germline V gene lookup returns CDR1 LNHDA and CDR2 SQIVND (reference sequence). Trimming took 5 bases from V and 1 from J; bases not matched to a gene: 13.

The CDR3 reads CASSLRTGNNEQFF. As DNA, the CDR3 is TGCGCCAGCAGCCTTAGGACAGGGAACAATGAGCAGTTCTTC. The J gene is TRBJ2-1, the V gene TRBV4-3; 8 positions agree with TRBD1. CDR3 size: 14 residues. Germline V CDR1 and CDR2: LGHNA, YSLEER. The J segment lost 5 bases and the V segment lost 4 bases, leaving 4 bases of the junction unmatched.

The V gene is TRBV2, the J gene TRBJ2-7, with unresolved D. The CDR3 has 12 residues. Between the trimmed V and J ends, which lost 7 bases and 2 bases, there was a span of 9 bases. CDR1 is SNHLY, CDR2 FYNNEI, per germline. The chain's CDR3 is CASKAKTYEQYF. CDR3 sequence (DNA): TGTGCCAGCAAAGCCAAAACCTACGAGCAGTACTTC.

The chain recombines TRBV11-2 with TRBJ2-2, with 7 bases lining up with TRBD1. J was trimmed by 4 bases and V by 10 bases; bases with no gene match: 12. The V gene's germline CDR1 is SGHAT and CDR2 FQNNGV. This CDR3 region has 15 residues. CDR3 sequence reads: CATQKGAPGTGELFF. In nucleotides, the CDR3 is TGTGCCACCCAAAAGGGGGCGCCGGGCACCGGGGAGCTGTTTTTT.

This chain joins TRBV4-1 and TRBJ2-1; unclear D gene. CDR1 is MGHRA, CDR2 YSYEKL, per germline. This CDR3 is 14 amino acids long. V lost 0 bases, J lost 4 bases, and 7 bases lay in between. The CDR3 DNA sequence: TGCGCCAGCAGCCAAGAGCCAGCGTACAATGAGCAGTTCTTC. Translated: CASSQEPAYNEQFF.

The chain is built from TRBV5-4 and TRBJ2-5; TRBD2 matches at 9 bases. The germline CDR1 and CDR2 sequences are SGHNT and YYREEE (reference sequence). J lost 5 bases, V lost 0 bases, and 8 bases had no gene match. CDR3 length: 16 residues. This chain's CDR3 is CASSLGVSGGSETQYF. The CDR3 region has the DNA TGTGCCAGCAGCTTGGGAGTTAGCGGGGGATCGGAGACCCAGTACTTC.

This sequence joins TRBV5-1 and TRBJ2-2, with TRBD1 matching 10 bases. CDR1 and CDR2 from the germline V gene are SGHRS and YFSETQ. The junction had 12 bases not matched to a gene; V was cut back by 4 bases and J by 6 bases. There are 17 residues in the CDR3. The CDR3 is CASSHSFGQGDSGELFF. The CDR3 DNA sequence: TGCGCCAGCAGCCACTCTTTCGGACAGGGGGATTCCGGGGAGCTGTTTTTT.